The T cell receptor beta chain under discussion was sequenced for a study of identical twins. This clonotype was detected many times. Its specificity is unknown. MiXCR was run by TCRdb on the 5' RACE reads, yielding one entry per CDR3 protein. The repertoire has hundreds of thousands of distinct CDR3 sequences, around 8.8% of them found once; the top ten carry 2% to 2.5%. There are 16 residues in the CDR3. V was clipped by 4 bases and J by 2 bases; unmatched bases: 7. The germline gives CDR1 MGHDK, CDR2 SYGVNS. Points from the study as a whole: For monozygotic twins, models underestimated out-of-frame TCR alpha sharing.

Another study also made use of these data, one on yellow fever vaccine responses in identical twins.

This sequence joins TRBV25-1 and TRBJ2-3, with 9 bases identical to TRBD2. The sequenced sample consisted of memory (CD45RO+) T cells sorted from blood. This TCR was recovered from a woman aged 18-30 years in good health. The CDR3 loop is CASSGIAGANTDTQYF. For the CDR3, the DNA is TGTGCCAGCAGTGGTATAGCGGGAGCTAACACAGATACGCAGTATTTT.